The clone carrying this TCR beta chain was picked up a small number of times. As yet, its antigen is unknown. The record originates from a study of identifying expanded T cells in peripheral blood. Study-level results: Roughly 1.1 clones differed between technical replicates, versus approximately 16 and 19 over time. Clone count variance between roughly 2-week samples rose with total template count.

Produced via immunoSEQ multiplex PCR; TCRdb's table is partial and in-frame only. The sample has 110,000 or so clones; around 89% are singletons. Material: blood. This clonotype originated in a person aged 18 to 75 in good health.

The CDR3 sequence: CASSPGKGGEQYF. Written as DNA, the CDR3 is TGCGCCAGCAGCCCCGGGAAGGGAGGCGAGCAGTACTTC. This chain joins TRBV10-1 and TRBJ2-7, with D maybe TRBD2 (6 bases). CDR3 length: 13 amino acids. V was cut by 6 bases and J by 6 bases, with 15 bases left in between. CDR1 WNHNN and CDR2 SYGVQD come from the germline V gene (reference sequence).